This record covers a single TCR beta chain. What it binds is not known. These data originate in a study of OX40 agonist ivuxolimab in advanced cancers. General study findings and limits: Researchers did not establish what antigens the expanded peripheral T cells target.

The table came from immunoSEQ multiplex PCR; TCRdb's copy has only in-frame clones and leaves some out. The sample has fewer than 85,000 clones; approximately 92% are singletons. Sequenced material: CD4+ or CD8+ T cells sorted from blood, taken in a trial of the OX40 agonist ivuxolimab. This TCR was recovered from an adult with an advanced solid tumor such as melanoma, head and neck, liver or kidney cancer.

The CDR3 DNA reads TGTGCCAGCAGCTTAGACATTGGAGAGACCCAGTACTTC. Its translation: CASSLDIGETQYF. The V gene is TRBV13, the J gene TRBJ2-5; D unclear. Germline assignment: CDR1 PRHDT and CDR2 FYEKMQ (reference sequence). The CDR3 extends over 13 amino acids. The V gene lost 1 base and the J gene lost 4 bases, with 7 bases spanning the gap.